This record covers a single TCR beta chain. As yet, its antigen is unknown. V was clipped by 0 bases and J by 3 bases, with 15 bases between them. The CDR3 totals 16 residues. Germline V CDR1 and CDR2: KGHSH, LQKENI. The source of the sample is a study of a mutant IDH1 vaccine in newly diagnosed glioma. About the study: Patients under treatment included 62.5% males and about 40% females and had a mean age of roughly 43 years. Most patients had received both radiotherapy and temozolomide, the prior options being radiotherapy, temozolomide, or both. Broader study findings: Vaccine-induced responses were seen in roughly 93% of patients, spanning several MHC alleles.

Repertoires were generated with immunoSEQ multiplex PCR, while TCRdb's copy carries only in-frame clones and drops some. The data hold about 38,000 clones, with roughly 74% observed a single time. This sample's time point: week 5, during vaccination. It was 300 ug of mutant IDH1 20-mer peptide that made up each vaccine dose, given with topical imiquimod. Astrocytomas that were new, WHO grade 3 or 4, IDH1-mutant and ATRX-lost were present in the donors. The chain employs TRBV18 and TRBJ2-7, with D unresolved. This specimen consisted of PBMCs, obtained from a glioma patient whose treatment included an IDH1 peptide vaccine. The sequence came from a man in his forties with glioma. In DNA form, the CDR3 reads TGTGCCAGCTCACCACCCCGGGCTTTTGAGTTCTACGAGCAGTACTTC. It encodes CASSPPRAFEFYEQYF. The full variable domain, in which reference TRBV18 and TRBJ2-7 provide the parts outside the CDR3, is NAGVMQNPRHLVRRRGQEARLRCSPMKGHSHVYWYRQLPEEGLKFMVYLQKENIIDESGMPKERFSAEFPKEGPSILRIQQVVRGDSAAYFCASSPPRAFEFYEQYFGPGTRLTVT.